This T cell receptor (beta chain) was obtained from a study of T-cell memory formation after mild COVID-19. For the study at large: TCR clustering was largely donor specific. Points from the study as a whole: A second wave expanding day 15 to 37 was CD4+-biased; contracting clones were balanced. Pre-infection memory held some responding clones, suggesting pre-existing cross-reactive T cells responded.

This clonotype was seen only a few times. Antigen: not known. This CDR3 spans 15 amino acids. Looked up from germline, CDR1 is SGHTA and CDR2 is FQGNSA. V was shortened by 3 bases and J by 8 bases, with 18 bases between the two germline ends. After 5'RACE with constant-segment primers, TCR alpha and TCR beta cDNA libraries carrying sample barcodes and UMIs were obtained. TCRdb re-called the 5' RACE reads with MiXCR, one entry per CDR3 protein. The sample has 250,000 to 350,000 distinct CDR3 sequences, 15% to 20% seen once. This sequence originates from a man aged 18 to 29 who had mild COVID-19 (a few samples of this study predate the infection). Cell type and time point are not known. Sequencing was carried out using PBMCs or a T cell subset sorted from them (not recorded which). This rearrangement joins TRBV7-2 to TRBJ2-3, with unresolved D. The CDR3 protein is CASSFSGETQSTQYF. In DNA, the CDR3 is TGTGCCAGCAGCTTCTCGGGCGAGACACAGAGTACGCAGTATTTT.